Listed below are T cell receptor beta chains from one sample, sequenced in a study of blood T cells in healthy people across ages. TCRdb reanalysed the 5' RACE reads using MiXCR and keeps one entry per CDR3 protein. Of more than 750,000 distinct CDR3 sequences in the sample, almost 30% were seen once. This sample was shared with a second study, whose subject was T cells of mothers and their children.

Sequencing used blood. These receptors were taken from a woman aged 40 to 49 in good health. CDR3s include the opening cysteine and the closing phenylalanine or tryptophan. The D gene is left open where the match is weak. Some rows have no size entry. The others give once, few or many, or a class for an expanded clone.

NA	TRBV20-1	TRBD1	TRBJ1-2	TGCAGTGCACCCCGGCCAGGGGGCTATGGCTACACCTTC	CSAPRPGGYGYTF
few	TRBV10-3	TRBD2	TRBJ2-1	TGTGCCATCAGTGAGTCGTTGGGGGGGGTTTACAATGAGCAGTTCTTC	CAISESLGGVYNEQFF
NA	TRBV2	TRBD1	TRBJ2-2	TGTGCCACCGGACAGGGAGGCACCGGGGAGCTGTTTTTT	CATGQGGTGELFF
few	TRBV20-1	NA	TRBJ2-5	TGCAGGCCTAAAGGGCAGGGTTGGGATGAGACCCGGTACTTC	CRPKGQGWDETRYF
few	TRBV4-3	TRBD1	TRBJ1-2	TGCGCCAGCAGCCAAGATCCGGGACAGACTGTAGGCTGCACCTTC	CASSQDPGQTVGCTF
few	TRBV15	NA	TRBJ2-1	TGTGCCACCAGCTTGGGGGCCGCCGGGGGCAATGAGCAGTTCTTC	CATSLGAAGGNEQFF
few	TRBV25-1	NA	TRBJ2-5	TGTGCCAGCAGTGCTACAGGGATATCGGAGACCCAGTACTTC	CASSATGISETQYF
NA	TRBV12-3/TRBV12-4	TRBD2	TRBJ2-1	TGTGCCACCGTAACAGCGGGGGGAACAAACAATGAGCAGTTCTTC	CATVTAGGTNNEQFF
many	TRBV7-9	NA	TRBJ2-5	TGTGCCAGCAGCGACGACTGGGGGGCGGGACAAGAGACCCAGTACTTC	CASSDDWGAGQETQYF
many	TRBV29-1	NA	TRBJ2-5	TGCAGCGTCGCGACAGGATCTCAAGAGACCCAGTACTTC	CSVATGSQETQYF
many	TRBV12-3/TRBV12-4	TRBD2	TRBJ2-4	TGTGCCAGCAGCTCCTTGGGGGGGGGCAAAAACATTCAGTACTTC	CASSSLGGGKNIQYF
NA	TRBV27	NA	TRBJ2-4	TGTGCCAGCAGTTCGCGGACTGCAATAGCCAAAAACATTCAGTACTTC	CASSSRTAIAKNIQYF
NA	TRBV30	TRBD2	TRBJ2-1	TGTGCCTTAAACGGCCGGGGACTAGTCATCTACAATGAGCAGTTCTTC	CALNGRGLVIYNEQFF
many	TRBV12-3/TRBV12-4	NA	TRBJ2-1	TGTGCCAGCAGGGACCTTAATGAGCAGTTCTTC	CASRDLNEQFF
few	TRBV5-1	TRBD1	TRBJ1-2	TGCGCCAGCAGCCCCGGGACAGCCTTCGATGGCTACACCTTC	CASSPGTAFDGYTF
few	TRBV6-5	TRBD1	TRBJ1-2	TGTACCAGCAGTGAGACAGGGAGGGCGGACTATGGCTACACCTTC	CTSSETGRADYGYTF
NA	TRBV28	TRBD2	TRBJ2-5	TGTGCCAGCAGTTTAATGGCGGGGGGGGCCGGAGAGACCCAGTACTTC	CASSLMAGGAGETQYF
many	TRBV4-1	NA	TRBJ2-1	TGCGCCAGCGGGTACCCGGACTACCCCGGGTTCTTC	CASGYPDYPGFF
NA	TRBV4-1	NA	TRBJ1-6	TGCGCCAGCAGCCAACCCCAAGGGGCCTATAATTCACCCCTCCACTTT	CASSQPQGAYNSPLHF
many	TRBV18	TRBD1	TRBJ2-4	TGCGCCAGCAGCCCCGGACAGGGGCAAAACATTCAGTACTTC	CASSPGQGQNIQYF
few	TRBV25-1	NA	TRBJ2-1	TGTGCCAGCAGGGCGGCAGGGTCTGTGGAGACCCAGTTCTTC	CASRAAGSVETQFF
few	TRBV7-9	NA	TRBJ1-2	TGTGCCAGCAGCCAAACAGGTGGAGTAACGTATGGCTACACCTTC	CASSQTGGVTYGYTF
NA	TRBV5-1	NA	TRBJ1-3	TGCGCCAGCAGCTTGGTGGGGACTGGAAACACCATATATTTT	CASSLVGTGNTIYF
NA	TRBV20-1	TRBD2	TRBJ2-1	TGCAGTGCTAGAGATGCGAGCGGGGGGGGTTACAATGAGCAGTTCTTC	CSARDASGGGYNEQFF
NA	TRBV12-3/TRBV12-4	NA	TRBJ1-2	TGTGCCAGCAGCAGGACTGCCGACTATGGCTACACCTTC	CASSRTADYGYTF
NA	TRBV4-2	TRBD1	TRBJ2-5	TGTGCCAGCAGCCAAGGACAGGGGGCCTGGGAGCAGTACTTC	CASSQGQGAWEQYF
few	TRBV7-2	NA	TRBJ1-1	TGTGCCAGCAGCTATAACTTGGGGTGGAACAGGGTCACTGAAGCTTTCTTT	CASSYNLGWNRVTEAFF
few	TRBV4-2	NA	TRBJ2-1	TGTGCCCGCAGCCAAGACCCCTACAATGAGCAGTTCTTC	CARSQDPYNEQFF
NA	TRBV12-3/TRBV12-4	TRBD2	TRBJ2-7	TGTGCCAGCAGTTGGGGGGGAGGCGAGCAGTACTTC	CASSWGGGEQYF
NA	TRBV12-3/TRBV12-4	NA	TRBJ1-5	TGTGCCAGCAGTCCGGGGTCGACGTATAGCAATCAGCCCCAGCATTTT	CASSPGSTYSNQPQHF
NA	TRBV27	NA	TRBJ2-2	TGTGCCAGCAGTCGGCCGAAGAACACCGGGGAGCTGTTTTTT	CASSRPKNTGELFF
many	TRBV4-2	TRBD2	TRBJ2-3	TGTGCCAGCAGCCAAGATCGGACTAGCGGGGGGGCGGATACGCAGTATTTT	CASSQDRTSGGADTQYF
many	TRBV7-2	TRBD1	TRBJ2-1	TGTGCCAGCAGCTTACAGGGGGCGCTTGGTGAGCAGTTCTTC	CASSLQGALGEQFF
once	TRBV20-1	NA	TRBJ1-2	TGCAGTGCTAGCGCCCCCCCTCTTGGCTGGGGCTACACCTTC	CSASAPPLGWGYTF
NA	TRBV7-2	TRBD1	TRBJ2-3	TGTGCCAGCAGCTTCGACAGGGCAGATACGCAGTATTTT	CASSFDRADTQYF
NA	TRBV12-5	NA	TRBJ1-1	TGTGCTAGTTCAGTTATGAACACTGAAGCTTTCTTT	CASSVMNTEAFF
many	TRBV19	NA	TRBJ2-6	TGTGCCAGTAGTATAGGAGAGTCTGGGGCCAACGTCCTGACTTTC	CASSIGESGANVLTF
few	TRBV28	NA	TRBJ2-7	TGTGCCAGCAGTTTTCCTCGGGACTCCCATAGGTCCTACGAGCAGTACTTC	CASSFPRDSHRSYEQYF
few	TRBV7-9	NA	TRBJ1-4	TGTGCCAGCAGCTTAGCGCGGGGGCCTAGGAGTGAAAAACTGTTTTTT	CASSLARGPRSEKLFF
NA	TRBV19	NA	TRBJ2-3	TGTGCCAGTAGACAAATGAGGGGGGCCCCGGTCCATACGCAGTATTTT	CASRQMRGAPVHTQYF
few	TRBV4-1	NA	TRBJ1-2	TGCGCCAGCAGCCAAGAGAGACAGCCGGTTGGAGGCTACACCTTC	CASSQERQPVGGYTF
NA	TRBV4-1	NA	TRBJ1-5	TGCGCCAGCAGCCAAGTGTCAGGGCGAAGCAATCAGCCCCAGCATTTT	CASSQVSGRSNQPQHF
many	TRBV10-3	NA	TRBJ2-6	TGTGCCACCGGGGAGATCTCTGGGGCCAACGTCCTGACTTTC	CATGEISGANVLTF
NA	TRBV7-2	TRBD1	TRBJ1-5	TGTGCCAGCAGCCCCTGGACAGGGGTCAATCGGCCCCAGCATTTT	CASSPWTGVNRPQHF
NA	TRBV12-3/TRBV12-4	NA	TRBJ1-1	TGTGCCAGCAGTTCCGGGACGGAGAACACTGAAGCTTTCTTT	CASSSGTENTEAFF
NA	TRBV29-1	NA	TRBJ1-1	TGCAGCGTTGCCCACCCGGGACCCAACACTGAAGCTTTCTTT	CSVAHPGPNTEAFF
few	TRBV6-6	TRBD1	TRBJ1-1	TGTGCCAGCAGTTTATCGACAGGGGGTGACACTGAAGCTTTCTTT	CASSLSTGGDTEAFF
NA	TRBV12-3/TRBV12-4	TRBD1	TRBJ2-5	TGTGCCAGCAGATCCACAGGGGCGCAAGAGACCCAGTACTTC	CASRSTGAQETQYF
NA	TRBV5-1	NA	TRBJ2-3	TGCGCCAGCAGCTTGGGTGGGGACGCTCGCACAGATACGCAGTATTTT	CASSLGGDARTDTQYF